This T cell receptor (beta chain) was profiled in a study of shared clonotypes between healthy human individuals. General study findings and limits: A few donors shared roughly 5% of their naive CD4 clonotypes. Estimated richness was generally greater in naive than memory subsets.

Cells designated naive CD8 were CD45RO-negative and were positively selected for CCR7, with terminally differentiated effector memory CD45RA+ cells excluded. Every donor, a Caucasian adult, lived in Nashville, Tennessee. V shed 7 bases, J shed 4 bases, and the junction held 15 bases outside the gene matches. The CDR3 length is 17 residues. From germline, CDR1 is SGHAT and CDR2 FQNNGV. To note about this clone: What it recognizes is unknown.

Original processing methods: ImmunoSEQ junction-only sequences lacked quality scores, so their filtering differed. Profiled with immunoSEQ multiplex PCR; TCRdb holds only in-frame clones, not every one. The V and J calls and clone size are taken from that table; D and trimming were inferred from the DNA. In the table there are under 600,000 clones, 98% of which are singletons. The source of this sequence is a man aged 25-45 years in good health. The specimen sequenced was naive CD8+ T cells sorted from blood. The J gene is TRBJ2-5, the V gene TRBV11-2, with 10 bases that match TRBD2. The CDR3 DNA follows: TGTGCCAGCACCCTCCCGGGGGGGACTAGCGTTGTAGAGACCCAGTACTTC. It yields the protein CASTLPGGTSVVETQYF.